This is a list of T cell receptor beta chains from one sample in a study of neurological immune-mediated disorders. TCRdb re-derived calls from the 5' RACE reads in MiXCR, one entry per CDR3 protein. Altogether around 44,000 distinct CDR3 sequences are present, roughly 2.5% being singletons, with the ten largest covering more than 10%. Sequenced: PBMCs. The receptors here all came from a man aged 30-40 years with multiple sclerosis. Each CDR3 is given with its conserved first and last residue. The size entry gives once, few, many or a size class.

abundance	v_gene	CDR3aa
many	TRBV7-2	CASSLRSRVYNEQFF
many	TRBV11-2	CASSLGIGGGGSSYEQYF
many	TRBV7-3	CASSRAVCDSNQPQHF
many	TRBV20-1	CSACSPANQETQYF
many	TRBV28	CASPGTGAWSTEAFF
many	TRBV20-1	CSARDGVYEETQYF
many	TRBV20-1	CSARGGRAKDTQYF
many	TRBV25-1	CASSSGTYQETQYF
many	TRBV20-1	CSARGLTSEYEQYF
many	TRBV15	CANSQSRATEAFF
many	TRBV5-5	CASSVTGYTEAFF
many	TRBV5-1	CASSLDAGWNTEAFF
many	TRBV7-8	CASSLDPGRNSPLHF
many	TRBV11-1	CASSPFAGAVNGELFF
many	TRBV12-3/TRBV12-4	CASSLAGLSNTGELFF
many	TRBV28	CASSPGGSENTEAFF
many	TRBV29-1	CSATVGAGELFF
many	TRBV29-1	CSVSLAGGKETQYF
many	TRBV20-1	CSIDDAGVLAKNIQYF
many	TRBV15	CATSSDGSYNEQFF
many	TRBV5-5	CASSFGTGPNNEQFF
many	TRBV20-1	CSASESGVPTDTQYF
many	TRBV20-1	CSARDPRTETEAFF
many	TRBV11-2	CASSPIHRGSTEAFF
many	TRBV12-3/TRBV12-4	CASSRRQDNQPQHF
many	TRBV4-1	CASSHDSGGAYNEQFF
many	TRBV4-1	CASSWGQGGEQYF
many	TRBV5-1	CASSFPGTGNTEAFF
many	TRBV5-1	CASSLDGTAGGYTF
many	TRBV7-2	CASSVTGGASTEAFF
many	TRBV4-3	CASSQVRGNQPQHF
many	TRBV20-1	CSAITREGLAAYEQYF
many	TRBV7-9	CASSFTGTDDHGYTF
many	TRBV20-1	CSVPGAVHEQYF
many	TRBV24-1	CATSYLTGYPILDEETQYF
many	TRBV20-1	CSASSEGSGGAVYEQYF
many	TRBV20-1	CSAGQLTTYEQYF
many	TRBV5-1	CASSLEPAEAFF
many	TRBV4-2	CASSQVLASLNTEAFF
many	TRBV7-9	CASSLARYGYTF
many	TRBV20-1	CSARDLQDNTDTQYF